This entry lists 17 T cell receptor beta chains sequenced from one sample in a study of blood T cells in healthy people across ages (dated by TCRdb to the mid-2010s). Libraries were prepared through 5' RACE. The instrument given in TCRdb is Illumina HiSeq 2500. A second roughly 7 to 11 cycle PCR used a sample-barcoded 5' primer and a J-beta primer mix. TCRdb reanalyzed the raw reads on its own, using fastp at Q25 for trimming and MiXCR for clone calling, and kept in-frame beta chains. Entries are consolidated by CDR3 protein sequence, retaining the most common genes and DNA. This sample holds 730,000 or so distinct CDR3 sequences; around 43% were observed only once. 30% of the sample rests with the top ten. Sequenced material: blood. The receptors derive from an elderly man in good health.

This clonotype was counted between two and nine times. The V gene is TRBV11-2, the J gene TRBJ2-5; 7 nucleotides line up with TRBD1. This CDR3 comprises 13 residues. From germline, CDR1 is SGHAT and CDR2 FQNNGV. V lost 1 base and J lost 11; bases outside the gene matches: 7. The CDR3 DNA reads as TGTGCCAGCAGCTTAGTGGGGACAGAGGAGCAGTACTTC. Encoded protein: CASSLVGTEEQYF.

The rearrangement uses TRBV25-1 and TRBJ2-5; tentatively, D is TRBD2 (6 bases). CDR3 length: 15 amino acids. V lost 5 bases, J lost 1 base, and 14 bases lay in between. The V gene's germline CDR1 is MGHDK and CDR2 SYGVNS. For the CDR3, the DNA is TGTGCCAGCAGTAAGGCCGCCGGGAGCCAAGAGACCCAGTACTTC. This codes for CASSKAAGSQETQYF.

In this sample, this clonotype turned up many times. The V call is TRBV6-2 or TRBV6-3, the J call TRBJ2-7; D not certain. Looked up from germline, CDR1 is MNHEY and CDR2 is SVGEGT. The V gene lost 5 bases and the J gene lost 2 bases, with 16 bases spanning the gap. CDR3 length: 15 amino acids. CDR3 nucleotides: TGTGCCAGCAGTCAAGCGTCTAGTCCAACCTACGAGCAGTACTTC. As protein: CASSQASSPTYEQYF.

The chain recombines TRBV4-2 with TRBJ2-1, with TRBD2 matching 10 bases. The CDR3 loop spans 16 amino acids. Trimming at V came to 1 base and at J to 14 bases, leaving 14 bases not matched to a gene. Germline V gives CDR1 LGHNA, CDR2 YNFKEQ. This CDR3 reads CASSQGGLAGDFREFF. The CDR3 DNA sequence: TGTGCCAGCAGCCAAGGGGGGCTAGCGGGAGATTTTAGGGAGTTCTTC.

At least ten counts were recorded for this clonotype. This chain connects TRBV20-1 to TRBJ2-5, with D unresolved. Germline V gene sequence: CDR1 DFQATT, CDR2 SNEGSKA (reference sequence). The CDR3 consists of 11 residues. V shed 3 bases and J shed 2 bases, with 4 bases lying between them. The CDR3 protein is CSASKQETQYF. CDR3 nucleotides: TGCAGTGCTAGCAAGCAAGAGACCCAGTACTTC.

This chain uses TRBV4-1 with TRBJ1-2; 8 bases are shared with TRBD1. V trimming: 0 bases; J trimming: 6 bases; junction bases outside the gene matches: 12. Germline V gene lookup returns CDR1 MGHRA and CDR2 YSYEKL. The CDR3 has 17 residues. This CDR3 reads CASSQEEQGGSVHGYTF. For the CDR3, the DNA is TGCGCCAGCAGCCAAGAGGAACAGGGGGGATCGGTCCATGGCTACACCTTC.

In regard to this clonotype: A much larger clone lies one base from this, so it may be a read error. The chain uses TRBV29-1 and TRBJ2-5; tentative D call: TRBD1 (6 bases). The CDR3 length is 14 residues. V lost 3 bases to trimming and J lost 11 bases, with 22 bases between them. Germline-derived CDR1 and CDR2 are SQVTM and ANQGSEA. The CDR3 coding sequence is TGCAGCGTTGAGGCAGGGGCCGACGACAATGAGCAGTACTTC. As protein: CSVEAGADDNEQYF.

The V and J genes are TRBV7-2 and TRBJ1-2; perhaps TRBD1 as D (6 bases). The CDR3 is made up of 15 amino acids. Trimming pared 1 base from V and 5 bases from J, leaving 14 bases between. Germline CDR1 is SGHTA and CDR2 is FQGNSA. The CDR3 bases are TGTGCCAGCAGCTTAGGACAGGCCACGGGGTATGGCTACACCTTC. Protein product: CASSLGQATGYGYTF. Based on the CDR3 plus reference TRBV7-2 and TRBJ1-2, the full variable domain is GAGVSQSPSNKVTEKGKDVELRCDPISGHTALYWYRQSLGQGLEFLIYFQGNSAPDKSGLPSDRFSAERTGGSVSTLTIQRTQQEDSAVYLCASSLGQATGYGYTFGSGTRLTVV.

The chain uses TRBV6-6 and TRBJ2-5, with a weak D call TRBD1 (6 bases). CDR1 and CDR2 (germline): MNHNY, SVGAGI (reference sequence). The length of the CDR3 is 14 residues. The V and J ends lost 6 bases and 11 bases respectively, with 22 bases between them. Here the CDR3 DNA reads TGTGCCAGCAGCCTCGGACAGAGATACAATGAGCAGTACTTC. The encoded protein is CASSLGQRYNEQYF.

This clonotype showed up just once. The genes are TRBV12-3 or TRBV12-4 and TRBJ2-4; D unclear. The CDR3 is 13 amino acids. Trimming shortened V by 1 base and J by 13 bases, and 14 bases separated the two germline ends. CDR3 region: CASSLVTQEAQYF. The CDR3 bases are TGTGCCAGCAGTTTAGTAACCCAAGAGGCCCAGTACTTC.

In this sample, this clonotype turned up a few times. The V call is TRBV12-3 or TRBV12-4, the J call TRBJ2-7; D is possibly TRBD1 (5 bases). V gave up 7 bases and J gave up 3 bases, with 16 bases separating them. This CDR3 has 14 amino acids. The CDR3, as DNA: TGTGCCAGCACCCCGGGCCAGGGCAACTACGAGCAGTACTTC. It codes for CASTPGQGNYEQYF.

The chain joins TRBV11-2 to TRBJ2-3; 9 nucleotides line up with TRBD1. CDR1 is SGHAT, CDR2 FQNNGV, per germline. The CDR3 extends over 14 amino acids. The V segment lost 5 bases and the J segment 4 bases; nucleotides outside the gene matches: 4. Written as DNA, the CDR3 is TGTGCCAGCAGCGCCTACAGGGGGCCAGATACGCAGTATTTT. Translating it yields CASSAYRGPDTQYF.

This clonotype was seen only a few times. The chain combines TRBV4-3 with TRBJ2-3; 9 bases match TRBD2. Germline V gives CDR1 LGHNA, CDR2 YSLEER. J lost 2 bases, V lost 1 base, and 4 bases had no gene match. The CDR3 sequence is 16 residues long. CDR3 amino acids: CASSQGTSASTDTQYF. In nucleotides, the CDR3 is TGCGCCAGCAGCCAAGGGACTAGCGCGTCCACAGATACGCAGTATTTT.

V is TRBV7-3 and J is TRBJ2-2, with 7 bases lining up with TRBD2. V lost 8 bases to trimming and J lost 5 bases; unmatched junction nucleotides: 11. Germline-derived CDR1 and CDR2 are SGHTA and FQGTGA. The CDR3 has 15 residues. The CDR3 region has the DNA TGTGCCAGCTCTTCCGAGGGGCGGGGGACCGGGGAGCTGTTTTTT. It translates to CASSSEGRGTGELFF.

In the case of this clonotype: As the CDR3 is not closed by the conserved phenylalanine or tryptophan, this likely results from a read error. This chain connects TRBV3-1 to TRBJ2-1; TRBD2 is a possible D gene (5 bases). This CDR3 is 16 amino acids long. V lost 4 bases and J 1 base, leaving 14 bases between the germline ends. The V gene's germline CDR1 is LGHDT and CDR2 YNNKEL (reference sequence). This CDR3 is CASSRTAATSYNEQFV. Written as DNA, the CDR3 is TGTGCCAGCAGCCGAACAGCGGCCACTTCCTACAATGAGCAGTTCGTC.

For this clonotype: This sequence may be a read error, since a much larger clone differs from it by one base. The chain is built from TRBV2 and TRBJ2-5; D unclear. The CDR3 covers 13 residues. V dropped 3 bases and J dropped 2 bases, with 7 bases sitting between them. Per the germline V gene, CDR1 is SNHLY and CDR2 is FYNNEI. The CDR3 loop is CASSDGRQETQYF. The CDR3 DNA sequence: TGTGCCAGCAGTGATGGCAGACAAGAGACCCAGTACTTC.

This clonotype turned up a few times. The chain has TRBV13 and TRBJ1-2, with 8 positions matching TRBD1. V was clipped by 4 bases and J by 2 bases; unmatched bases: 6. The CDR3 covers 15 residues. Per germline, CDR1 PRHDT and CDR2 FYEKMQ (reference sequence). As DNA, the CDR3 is TGTGCCAGCAGCTCTAGTCGACAGGGGAACTATGGCTACACCTTC. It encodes CASSSSRQGNYGYTF.